Included here is one TCR beta chain sequence, with context. The sample comes from a study of T cells in Graves' hyperthyroidism and ophthalmopathy. The germline gives CDR1 DFQATT, CDR2 SNEGSKA (reference sequence). This CDR3 is 13 amino acids long. The ends were cut back, 0 bases at V and 11 bases at J, with 13 bases in the middle. Amplification targeted TCR beta CDR3 regions from RNA transcripts. Researchers ran a first-round RT-PCR on the TCR CDR3 using the HTBI primer set. TCRdb fed the multiplex PCR reads into MiXCR, producing one record per CDR3 protein. The sample contains approximately 640,000 distinct CDR3 sequences, 45% of which appear only once.

The sample comprised peripheral blood or thyroid tissue (not recorded which). This receptor was obtained from an adult man with Graves' disease, either hyperthyroidism or ophthalmopathy (not recorded which). This sequence joins TRBV20-1 and TRBJ1-4; D ambiguous. CDR3 region: CSARDPASGKLFF. CDR3 coding DNA: TGCAGTGCTAGAGATCCGGCCTCGGGGAAACTGTTTTTT.